The 21 T cell receptor beta chains in this list originate from one sample, sequenced in a study of cytomegalovirus exposure and HLA in healthy donors. 60 Vbeta and 13 Jbeta primers were used in PCR. TCRdb's table, derived via immunoSEQ multiplex PCR, lists solely in-frame clones and lacks some. In the table there are about 200,000 clones, over 75% of which are singletons. Sequencing was performed on PBMCs. All receptors come from a girl between 2 and 10 years old in good health and CMV-seronegative.

J is TRBJ2-3 and V is TRBV5-4; a possible D gene is TRBD2 (7 bases). The CDR3 totals 14 residues. Trimming removed 5 bases from V and 4 bases from J, with 14 bases in between. Germline values: CDR1 SGHNT, CDR2 YYREEE (reference sequence). DNA of the CDR3: TGTGCCAGCAGGATGGGGGGGGCTCCAGATACGCAGTATTTT. It yields the protein CASRMGGAPDTQYF.

About this clone itself: One end of the junction does not line up with germline, which may come from a read error. The rearrangement links TRBV12-5 to TRBJ2-5; D gene ambiguous. From germline, CDR1 is LGHNT and CDR2 FRNRAP. This CDR3 has 13 amino acids. The CDR3 coding sequence is TGTGCTAGTGGCTTGGGCACTATAGAGACCCAGTACTTC. Its protein is CASGLGTIETQYF.

This rearrangement joins TRBV19 to TRBJ2-7, with D possibly TRBD2 on 5 matching bases. CDR1 and CDR2 from the germline V gene are LNHDA and SQIVND (reference sequence). The ends were cut back, 10 bases at V and 3 bases at J, with 19 bases in the middle. The CDR3 sequence is 14 residues long. Here the CDR3 reads CATSGGVLGYEQYF. CDR3 nucleotide sequence: TGTGCCACCTCCGGAGGAGTTTTGGGCTACGAGCAGTACTTC. Full variable domain (remainder filled in from reference TRBV19 and TRBJ2-7): DGGITQSPKYLFRKEGQNVTLSCEQNLNHDAMYWYRQDPGQGLRLIYYSQIVNDFQKGDIAEGYSVSREKKESFPLTVTSAQKNPTAFYLCATSGGVLGYEQYFGPGTRLTVT.

This clone was found once. The V and J genes are TRBV20-1 and TRBJ1-1; weak D call: TRBD1 (5 bases). V gave up 7 bases and J gave up 7 bases, with 13 bases separating them. The CDR3 is made up of 11 amino acids. CDR1 DFQATT and CDR2 SNEGSKA come from the germline V gene (reference sequence). The chain's CDR3 is CSVTDTVEAFF. CDR3 sequence (DNA): TGCAGTGTTACGGACACAGTTGAAGCTTTCTTT.

V usage is TRBV23-1 and J usage is TRBJ2-2, with D perhaps matching TRBD1 (5 bases). TRBV23-1 is annotated as an ORF whose role is uncertain. CDR3 length: 18 amino acids. Trimming stripped 0 bases from V and 3 bases from J, with 17 bases between. The CDR3: CASSQSTAGRVDTGELFF. For the CDR3, the DNA is TGCGCCAGCAGTCAATCGACAGCTGGCAGGGTGGACACCGGGGAGCTGTTTTTT.

This rearrangement joins TRBV30 to TRBJ2-1; tentatively, D is TRBD1 (5 bases). This CDR3 has 13 amino acids. Trimming cost V 7 bases and J 4 bases, with 14 bases left between them. The V gene's germline CDR1 is GTSNPN and CDR2 SVGIG (reference sequence). DNA for the CDR3: TGTGCCTCCCGTTCAGGGTCATACAATGAGCAGTTCTTC. Its protein product is CASRSGSYNEQFF.

This clone was seen a few times. The gene calls are TRBV27 and TRBJ2-7; D is perhaps TRBD1 (5 bases). Deletions cut 0 bases from V and 7 bases from J, with 10 bases between. Germline lookup yields CDR1 MNHEY and CDR2 SMNVEV (reference sequence). The CDR3 length is 13 residues. Here the CDR3 reads CASSLSVTAEQYF. The CDR3 DNA follows: TGTGCCAGCAGTTTATCAGTGACAGCAGAGCAGTACTTC.

J is TRBJ1-6 and V is TRBV10-3; D uncertain. This CDR3 contains 18 residues. The ends were cut back, 0 bases at V and 1 base at J, with 13 bases in the middle. Germline V gene sequence: CDR1 ENHRY, CDR2 SYGVKD. The CDR3 nucleotides are TGTGCCATCAGTGAGTCCTTCGGGGTAGGGTCCTATAATTCACCCCTCCACTTT. Encoded protein: CAISESFGVGSYNSPLHF.

The chain couples TRBV4-1 to TRBJ2-1, with 9 bases that match TRBD2. The CDR3 totals 16 residues. Germline V gives CDR1 MGHRA, CDR2 YSYEKL. V was pared by 4 bases and J by 2 bases, with 6 bases of the junction left unmatched. The CDR3, as DNA: TGCGCCAGCAGCCGTAGCGGGAGTTACACCTACAATGAGCAGTTCTTC. Translating gives CASSRSGSYTYNEQFF.

This clone was detected only once. The chain uses TRBV20-1 and TRBJ1-2; 7 bases agree with TRBD1. Per the germline V gene, CDR1 is DFQATT and CDR2 is SNEGSKA (reference sequence). The J segment lost 10 bases and the V segment lost 5 bases, leaving 7 bases of the junction unmatched. The CDR3 runs to 11 residues. The CDR3 here is CSAFLQGFYTF. The CDR3 DNA follows: TGCAGTGCTTTCTTACAGGGGTTCTACACCTTC.

The V call is TRBV5-6, the J call TRBJ1-3, with a possible D match to TRBD1 (5 bases). The germline V and J ends were trimmed by 7 bases and 4 bases, with 21 bases remaining between them. The CDR3 contains 16 residues. Per germline, CDR1 SGHDT and CDR2 YYEEEE. CDR3 in amino acids: CASGPWGQARGNTIYF. CDR3 in DNA: TGTGCCAGCGGCCCCTGGGGCCAAGCGAGGGGAAACACCATATATTTT.

This clone was detected only once. This chain uses TRBV5-1 with TRBJ2-7; 8 bases are shared with TRBD2. The CDR3 has 16 amino acids. V shed 2 bases and J 7 bases; nucleotides not matched to a gene: 14. CDR1 SGHRS and CDR2 YFSETQ come from the germline V gene. DNA of the CDR3: TGCGCCAGCAGCTTAACCCCGGGACTAGTGCCTACTGAGCAGTACTTC. Protein sequence: CASSLTPGLVPTEQYF.

This clone appeared a few times. The chain joins TRBV10-3 to TRBJ1-1, with 7 bases matching TRBD1. CDR1 and CDR2 from the germline V gene are ENHRY and SYGVKD. The CDR3 is 14 amino acids. The V gene end was trimmed by 6 bases and the J gene end by 3 bases; junction bases not matched to a gene: 7. The CDR3 coding sequence is TGTGCCATCAGCATTCGGGACAGCTACACTGAAGCTTTCTTT. Translating gives CAISIRDSYTEAFF.

This clone occurred a few times. The V gene is TRBV5-4, the J gene TRBJ1-2, with D unclear. V dropped 3 bases and J dropped 0 bases, with 15 bases sitting between them. Germline CDR1 reads SGHNT; CDR2 reads YYREEE (reference sequence). The CDR3 runs to 16 residues. The CDR3 spells CASSSPDWNSNYGYTF. For the CDR3, the DNA is TGTGCCAGCAGCTCCCCCGACTGGAATTCTAACTATGGCTACACCTTC.

CDR3 protein: CAWSVPGGAGGETQYF. The CDR3 DNA follows: TGTGCCTGGAGTGTGCCCGGTGGGGCGGGGGGGGAGACCCAGTACTTC. J is TRBJ2-5 and V is TRBV30; 9 bases are shared with TRBD2. The V gene's germline CDR1 is GTSNPN and CDR2 SVGIG (reference sequence). CDR3 length: 16 residues. The trim removed 0 bases at V and 5 bases at J, leaving 10 bases unmatched.

The chain recombines TRBV9 with TRBJ2-7; D might be TRBD1 (5 bases). Germline loops: CDR1 SGDLS, CDR2 YYNGEE. The CDR3 sequence is 12 residues long. V shed 0 bases and J shed 6 bases, with 7 bases lying between them. As DNA, the CDR3 is TGTGCCAGCAGCGTAGAAAGGGGCGAGCAGTACTTC. Translated: CASSVERGEQYF.

This clone was detected only a few times. The chain combines TRBV19 with TRBJ2-3; D might be TRBD2 (5 bases). With 9 bases removed from V and 0 bases from J, the gap between germline ends came to 13 bases. Germline values: CDR1 LNHDA, CDR2 SQIVND (reference sequence). There are 14 residues in the CDR3. The CDR3, as DNA: TGTGCCAGCCGGGGAAGGGTTAGCACAGATACGCAGTATTTT. Translation gives CASRGRVSTDTQYF. Together with reference TRBV19 and TRBJ2-3, the CDR3 gives the full variable domain: DGGITQSPKYLFRKEGQNVTLSCEQNLNHDAMYWYRQDPGQGLRLIYYSQIVNDFQKGDIAEGYSVSREKKESFPLTVTSAQKNPTAFYLCASRGRVSTDTQYFGPGTRLTVL.

This chain joins TRBV6-1 and TRBJ1-5; TRBD1 aligns across 7 bases. The trim removed 2 bases at V and 4 bases at J, leaving 8 bases unmatched. The CDR3 length is 16 residues. Germline CDR1 MNHNS, CDR2 SASEGT. CDR3 nucleotides: TGTGCCAGCAGTGAAAAGGTATCAGGGGGGAATCAGCCCCAGCATTTT. Protein product: CASSEKVSGGNQPQHF.

The V gene is TRBV5-1, the J gene TRBJ2-3; D perhaps matches TRBD1 (5 bases). Germline lookup yields CDR1 SGHRS and CDR2 YFSETQ. The CDR3 is 15 residues long. Between the trimmed V and J ends, which lost 2 bases and 5 bases, there was a span of 15 bases. In DNA form, the CDR3 reads TGCGCCAGCAGCTTATCGAACAGGCTGCAAGATACGCAGTATTTT. Its protein product is CASSLSNRLQDTQYF.

V gene TRBV19 combines with J gene TRBJ2-7; 8 bases agree with TRBD1. In germline, CDR1 is LNHDA, CDR2 SQIVND (reference sequence). The CDR3 contains 14 residues. V was clipped by 5 bases and J by 1 base; unmatched bases: 4. CDR3 protein: CASSPGQASYEQYF. The CDR3 DNA sequence: TGTGCCAGTAGTCCGGGACAGGCGTCCTACGAGCAGTACTTC.

The rearrangement uses TRBV7-6 and TRBJ2-1, with a possible D match to TRBD1 (5 bases). With 1 base removed from V and 10 bases from J, the gap between germline ends came to 14 bases. This CDR3 has 14 residues. The germline V gene has CDR1 SGHVS and CDR2 FNYEAQ. The CDR3: CASSLGGRVGEQFF. The CDR3 coding sequence is TGTGCCAGCAGCTTAGGGGGCCGGGTAGGGGAGCAGTTCTTC.